The 5 T cell receptor beta chains presented below share a single source sample, sequenced in a study of regulatory T cells in long-lasting Graves disease. HTBI primers from iRepertoire and Arm-PCR of CDR3 regions yielded the TCR beta libraries. TCRdb itself ran the multiplex PCR reads through MiXCR, one entry per CDR3 protein. The sample includes about half a million distinct CDR3 sequences, 12% of them seen just once. Time point given: newly diagnosed GD, antithyroid drugs for less than 3 months. Extracted PBMC RNA gave rise to the TCR library. This sample was shared with a second study, whose subject was T cells in Graves' hyperthyroidism and ophthalmopathy.

The source material was peripheral blood mononuclear cells (PBMCs), sampled at new diagnosis, from a patient treated with antithyroid drugs. These receptors all stem from a woman aged 30 to 39 with Graves disease.

V gene TRBV3-1 combines with J gene TRBJ1-5; possibly TRBD1 for D (5 bases). Germline loops: CDR1 LGHDT, CDR2 YNNKEL (reference sequence). The CDR3 is 18 residues long. V shed 0 bases and J shed 1 base, with 16 bases lying between them. For the CDR3, the DNA is TGTGCCAGCAGCCAAGATTTTGGCAGGGACCGGAGCAATCAGCCCCAGCATTTT. It encodes CASSQDFGRDRSNQPQHF.

This clonotype was observed a few times. The chain recombines TRBV20-1 with TRBJ2-7, with 8 bases aligning to TRBD2. CDR1 and CDR2 from the germline V gene are DFQATT and SNEGSKA (reference sequence). The CDR3 runs 13 residues. The V and J ends lost 4 bases and 4 bases, in that order; junction bases with no gene match: 6. The DNA for the CDR3 is TGCAGTGCTATTGCGAGCGGGAGTTACGAGCAGTACTTC. Its translation is CSAIASGSYEQYF.

This clonotype appeared many times. V and J are TRBV28 and TRBJ2-7; tentatively, D is TRBD1 (6 bases). CDR1 and CDR2 (germline): MDHEN, SYDVKM. The CDR3 totals 16 residues. V was trimmed by 5 bases and J by 4 bases, leaving 21 bases between them. CDR3: CASSLTGRRRAYEQYF. As DNA, the CDR3 is TGTGCCAGCAGTCTGACAGGACGACGTAGGGCATACGAGCAGTACTTC.

This clonotype was counted a few times. The chain combines TRBV7-9 with TRBJ2-1; D possibly corresponds to TRBD1 (6 bases). From germline, CDR1 is SEHNR and CDR2 FQNEAQ (reference sequence). The CDR3 sequence is 15 residues long. The germline V and J ends were trimmed by 2 bases and 7 bases, with 15 bases remaining between them. The CDR3 DNA reads as TGTGCCAGCAGCTTACCAGGGGTGGCCCTTAATGAGCAGTTCTTC. Amino acid sequence: CASSLPGVALNEQFF.

This clonotype was observed at least ten times. This chain links TRBV28 with TRBJ1-3; D is ambiguous. CDR3 length equals 12 residues. Looked up from germline, CDR1 is MDHEN and CDR2 is SYDVKM. The germline V and J ends were trimmed by 7 bases and 4 bases, with 8 bases remaining between them. CDR3 nucleotides: TGTGCCAGCATGATGTCGGGAAACACCATATATTTT. This codes for CASMMSGNTIYF.